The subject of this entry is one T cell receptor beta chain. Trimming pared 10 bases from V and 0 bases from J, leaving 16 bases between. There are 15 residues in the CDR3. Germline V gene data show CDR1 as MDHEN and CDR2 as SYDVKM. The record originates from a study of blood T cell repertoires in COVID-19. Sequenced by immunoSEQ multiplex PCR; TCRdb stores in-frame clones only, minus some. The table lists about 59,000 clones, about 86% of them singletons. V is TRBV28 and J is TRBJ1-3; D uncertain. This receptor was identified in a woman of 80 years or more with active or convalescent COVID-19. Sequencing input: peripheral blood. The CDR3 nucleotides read TGTGCCACCACTAGAGTAGGGTACTCTGGAAACACCATATATTTT. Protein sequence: CATTRVGYSGNTIYF.